This note documents a single T cell receptor (beta chain) sequence. Clones were sequenced by immunoSEQ multiplex PCR, and TCRdb holds only the in-frame ones, with some missing. The sample shows hundreds of thousands of clones, about 85% of them seen only once. The source of the sample is a study of Ad26.COV2.S vaccination and SARS-CoV-2 variants. This CDR3 contains 15 residues. Unmatched junction bases numbered 6, after V lost 5 bases and J lost 1 base. Germline V gives CDR1 MDHEN, CDR2 SYDVKM. Indicated treatment: 19 received Ad26.COV2.S at low or high dose, single or two shots; about 5 received placebo; per-sample allocation not given. Each sample was drawn 63 days after the first injection (of vaccine or placebo).

The source material was peripheral blood, sampled in a trial of Ad26.COV2.S vaccine versus placebo. This sequence was found in a person between 18 and 65 years old who received the Ad26.COV2.S COVID-19 vaccine or a placebo. The V call is TRBV28, the J call TRBJ1-1; 8 nucleotides line up with TRBD1. The CDR3 DNA sequence: TGTGCCAGCAGTCCGCAACAGGGGGGGAACACTGAAGCTTTCTTT. It codes for CASSPQQGGNTEAFF.